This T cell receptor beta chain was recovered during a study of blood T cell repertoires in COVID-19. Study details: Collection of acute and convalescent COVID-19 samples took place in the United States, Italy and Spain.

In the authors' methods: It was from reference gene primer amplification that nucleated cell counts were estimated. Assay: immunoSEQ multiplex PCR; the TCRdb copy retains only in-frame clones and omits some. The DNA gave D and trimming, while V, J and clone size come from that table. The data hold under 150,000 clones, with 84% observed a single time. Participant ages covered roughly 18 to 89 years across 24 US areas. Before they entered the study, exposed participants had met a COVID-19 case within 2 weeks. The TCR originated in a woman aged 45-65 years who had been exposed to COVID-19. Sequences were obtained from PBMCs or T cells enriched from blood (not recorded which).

CDR3 sequence (DNA): TGTGCCAGCAGCTCCGGCCTAGCGGGTTTCACAGATACGCAGTATTTT. Residues: CASSSGLAGFTDTQYF. The chain couples TRBV11-2 to TRBJ2-3; 8 positions match TRBD2. The germline V gene encodes CDR1 SGHAT and CDR2 FQNNGV. The V gene end was trimmed by 4 bases and the J gene end by 2 bases; junction bases not matched to a gene: 8. The CDR3 covers 16 residues.